The 27 T cell receptor beta chains listed next were all sequenced from one sample in a study of CD8 T cells in Susac syndrome. Random hexamers served to reverse transcribe about 0.45 to 1 ug RNA. One entry per CDR3 protein results from TCRdb running MiXCR on the immunoSEQ multiplex PCR reads. The sample shows some 190,000 distinct CDR3 sequences, approximately 95% of them seen only once. Source material: CD4+ T cells from PBMCs. These receptors originate from a human donor in good health.

DNA for the CDR3: TGTGCCAGCCGTCGACAGGGAAGGGTCAATGAGCAGTTCTTC. Protein product: CASRRQGRVNEQFF. The chain uses TRBV28 and TRBJ2-1, with 7 bases lining up with TRBD1. V gave up 8 bases and J gave up 6 bases; unmatched junction bases: 10. Germline loops: CDR1 MDHEN, CDR2 SYDVKM. CDR3 length: 14 residues.

This chain joins TRBV4-2 and TRBJ2-1, with 9 positions matching TRBD1. Trimming cost V 3 bases and J 10 bases; bases outside gene matches: 4. The CDR3 length is 13 residues. CDR1 is LGHNA, CDR2 YNFKEQ, per germline. Here the CDR3 reads CASSHNRGPEQFF. CDR3 nucleotides: TGTGCCAGCAGCCACAACAGGGGGCCCGAGCAGTTCTTC.

The V and J genes are TRBV20-1 and TRBJ1-1; possibly TRBD1 for D (6 bases). Germline V gene lookup returns CDR1 DFQATT and CDR2 SNEGSKA (reference sequence). This CDR3 contains 11 residues. The V end was cut by 6 bases, the J end by 8 bases, with 13 bases between. This CDR3 is CSAHAGQEAFF. CDR3 coding DNA: TGCAGTGCCCACGCTGGACAGGAAGCTTTCTTT.

The table lists this clonotype with a count of one. The chain uses TRBV9 and TRBJ2-7, with 7 nucleotides matching TRBD1. Germline CDR1 reads SGDLS; CDR2 reads YYNGEE. The CDR3 extends over 14 amino acids. Trimming took 2 bases from V and 2 from J; bases not matched to a gene: 4. The CDR3: CASSVRQGTYEQYF. In DNA, the CDR3 is TGTGCCAGCAGCGTCAGACAGGGAACCTACGAGCAGTACTTC.

The rearrangement links TRBV7-2 to TRBJ2-5, with D possibly matching TRBD1 (5 bases). The ends were cut back, 5 bases at V and 5 bases at J, with 12 bases in the middle. Germline V gene sequence: CDR1 SGHTA, CDR2 FQGNSA. The CDR3 covers 13 residues. As DNA, the CDR3 is TGTGCCAGCAGCATAAGACAGTGGGAGACCCAGTACTTC. Residues: CASSIRQWETQYF.

The rearrangement links TRBV12-3 or TRBV12-4 to TRBJ2-7, with 9 nucleotides matching TRBD1. V was clipped by 4 bases and J by 3 bases; unmatched bases: 7. The CDR3 contains 15 residues. The CDR3 DNA follows: TGTGCCAGCAGTTCCCGGGACAGGGTCATCTACGAGCAGTACTTC. Translating gives CASSSRDRVIYEQYF.

The rearrangement uses TRBV3-1 and TRBJ2-1, with 7 bases aligning to TRBD2. The CDR3 consists of 17 residues. Germline assignment: CDR1 LGHDT and CDR2 YNNKEL (reference sequence). Losses at the gene ends were 3 bases for V and 0 bases for J; bases not matched to a gene: 8. The CDR3 loop is CASSQERWGGSYNEQFF. The CDR3, as DNA: TGTGCCAGCAGCCAGGAACGTTGGGGGGGCTCCTACAATGAGCAGTTCTTC.

The chain employs TRBV18 and TRBJ2-5, with D maybe TRBD1 (6 bases). Trimming shortened V by 4 bases and J by 2 bases, and 11 bases separated the two germline ends. Germline loops: CDR1 KGHSH, CDR2 LQKENI. The CDR3 sequence is 14 residues long. DNA for the CDR3: TGTGCCAGCTCACTGGGACACAATCAAGAGACCCAGTACTTC. Its translation: CASSLGHNQETQYF.

The rearrangement uses TRBV2 and TRBJ2-5; no definite D call. V lost 4 bases and J lost 5, with 11 bases in between. The CDR3 has 13 amino acids. Germline CDR1 and CDR2: SNHLY and FYNNEI. The CDR3 coding sequence is TGTGCCAGCAGTGGAGTCATACGGGAGACCCAGTACTTC. Translation: CASSGVIRETQYF.

V usage is TRBV2 and J usage is TRBJ2-2; a weak D match, TRBD1 (6 bases). Trimming removed 5 bases from V and 4 bases from J, with 11 bases in between. CDR1 and CDR2 (germline): SNHLY, FYNNEI. CDR3 length equals 14 residues. The CDR3 reads CASSRGGGTGELFF. CDR3 bases: TGTGCCAGCAGTCGAGGGGGTGGCACCGGGGAGCTGTTTTTT.

The CDR3 region has the DNA TGTGCCAGCAGCTTGGGAAGGGACTATGGCTACACCTTC. This sequence encodes CASSLGRDYGYTF. V and J are TRBV7-9 and TRBJ1-2; D ambiguous. The CDR3 contains 13 residues. Germline V lookup: CDR1 SEHNR, CDR2 FQNEAQ (reference sequence). V lost 3 bases and J 3 bases, leaving 8 bases between the germline ends.

This chain connects TRBV30 to TRBJ2-7; D may be TRBD1 (6 bases). V gave up 5 bases and J gave up 0 bases, with 14 bases separating them. Per germline, CDR1 GTSNPN and CDR2 SVGIG (reference sequence). This CDR3 has 14 amino acids. For the CDR3, the DNA is TGTGCCTGGCAATCCGGGACATTCTCCTACGAGCAGTACTTC. This translates into CAWQSGTFSYEQYF.

This chain joins TRBV15 and TRBJ2-5; TRBD2 might be the D (6 bases). The germline V gene has CDR1 LNHNV and CDR2 YYDKDF (reference sequence). V was pared by 4 bases and J by 10 bases, with 16 bases between. CDR3 size: 13 residues. This CDR3 is CATSTLGGGSQYF. CDR3 nucleotide sequence: TGTGCCACCAGCACCCTAGGTGGGGGGAGCCAGTACTTC.

The chain employs TRBV12-3 or TRBV12-4 and TRBJ1-1; a possible D gene is TRBD1 (5 bases). The V end lost 3 bases, the J end lost 0 bases, and 8 bases lay between the germline ends. This CDR3 has 14 residues. For the CDR3, the DNA is TGTGCCAGCAGTTTTACAGGCATGAACACTGAAGCTTTCTTT. This gives the protein CASSFTGMNTEAFF.

The rearrangement links TRBV30 to TRBJ2-5; maybe TRBD1 (5 bases). Germline V lookup: CDR1 GTSNPN, CDR2 SVGIG (reference sequence). V was shortened by 3 bases and J by 5 bases, with 13 bases between the two germline ends. This CDR3 is built from 13 residues. CDR3 region: CAWRPGIWETQYF. In nucleotides, the CDR3 is TGTGCCTGGAGGCCAGGGATTTGGGAGACCCAGTACTTC.

The table lists this clonotype with a count of one. The V call is TRBV7-2, the J call TRBJ1-3; D not certain. The CDR3 extends over 14 amino acids. Trimming took 5 bases from V and 2 from J, leaving 10 bases between them. Germline-derived CDR1 and CDR2 are SGHTA and FQGNSA. CDR3 bases: TGTGCCAGCAGCCCCACAGTGGCTGGAAACACCATATATTTT. This gives the protein CASSPTVAGNTIYF.

This chain connects TRBV9 to TRBJ2-5, with TRBD2 identical over 12 bases. The CDR3 spans 16 residues. Germline-derived CDR1 and CDR2 are SGDLS and YYNGEE. V was clipped by 4 bases and J by 4 bases; unmatched bases: 8. The CDR3 DNA is TGTGCCAGCAGCCCCCGACTAGCGGGAGAGGGAGAGACCCAGTACTTC. This codes for CASSPRLAGEGETQYF.

This chain links TRBV19 with TRBJ1-2; the D gene is possibly TRBD1 (5 bases). Germline V gives CDR1 LNHDA, CDR2 SQIVND (reference sequence). The germline V and J ends were trimmed by 5 bases and 3 bases, with 16 bases remaining between them. This CDR3 has 15 residues. In DNA, the CDR3 is TGTGCCAGTAGTCGGCAGGGAAGTCAAGACTATGGCTACACCTTC. Protein: CASSRQGSQDYGYTF.

The chain recombines TRBV29-1 with TRBJ2-7; TRBD2 agrees at 11 bases. Per germline, CDR1 SQVTM and CDR2 ANQGSEA. This CDR3 comprises 13 residues. The V and J ends lost 6 bases and 3 bases, in that order; junction bases with no gene match: 4. As DNA, the CDR3 is TGCAGCGTCCATACTAGCGGGGGCTACGAGCAGTACTTC. Residues: CSVHTSGGYEQYF.

This rearrangement joins TRBV27 to TRBJ1-5; D unclear. Germline lookup yields CDR1 MNHEY and CDR2 SMNVEV (reference sequence). With 5 bases removed from V and 3 bases from J, the gap between germline ends came to 5 bases. The CDR3 covers 12 residues. As DNA, the CDR3 is TGTGCCAGCAGTCTAACCAATCAGCCCCAGCATTTT. Encoded protein: CASSLTNQPQHF.

The chain has TRBV29-1 and TRBJ2-5; 9 bases are a match to TRBD1. This CDR3 contains 13 residues. CDR1 SQVTM and CDR2 ANQGSEA come from the germline V gene. V gave up 2 bases and J gave up 11 bases; unmatched junction bases: 9. As DNA, the CDR3 is TGCAGCGTTGAAACACAGGGGGCTGGAGAGCAGTACTTC. Its translation: CSVETQGAGEQYF.

The chain has TRBV28 and TRBJ2-7; the D gene is possibly TRBD2 (7 bases). Per the germline V gene, CDR1 is MDHEN and CDR2 is SYDVKM. Trimming removed 4 bases at V and 2 bases at J, with 15 bases between. The CDR3 is made up of 15 amino acids. The CDR3 sequence: CASSSTLGGAYEQYF. The CDR3 DNA reads as TGTGCCAGCAGTTCCACCTTAGGGGGGGCCTACGAGCAGTACTTC.

The gene calls are TRBV29-1 and TRBJ2-7; D remains unclear. This CDR3 is built from 12 residues. CDR1 SQVTM and CDR2 ANQGSEA come from the germline V gene. V dropped 4 bases and J dropped 2 bases, with 9 bases sitting between them. This CDR3 reads CSVGVSAYEQYF. In nucleotides, the CDR3 is TGCAGCGTTGGAGTATCCGCCTACGAGCAGTACTTC.

The V gene is TRBV15, the J gene TRBJ2-7; D is unresolved. Trimming removed 0 bases at V and 1 base at J, with 7 bases between. This CDR3 region has 14 residues. Germline-derived CDR1 and CDR2 are LNHNV and YYDKDF (reference sequence). Here the CDR3 reads CATSRDLLSYEQYF. The CDR3 coding sequence is TGTGCCACCAGCAGAGATCTATTGTCCTACGAGCAGTACTTC.

The chain joins TRBV5-1 to TRBJ2-7, with 7 bases identical to TRBD2. V was clipped by 4 bases and J by 0 bases; unmatched bases: 1. In germline, CDR1 is SGHRS, CDR2 YFSETQ. This CDR3 contains 13 residues. CDR3 sequence reads: CASSGLVSYEQYF. CDR3 nucleotide sequence: TGCGCCAGCAGCGGACTAGTCTCCTACGAGCAGTACTTC.

This chain connects TRBV12-3 or TRBV12-4 to TRBJ1-5; D gene ambiguous. This CDR3 has 15 amino acids. The V and J ends lost 3 bases and 7 bases respectively, with 16 bases between them. The CDR3 DNA reads as TGTGCCAGCAGTTTCCCATCAGGTACCATGCAGCCCCAGCATTTT. Translated, it gives CASSFPSGTMQPQHF.

The V and J genes are TRBV12-3 or TRBV12-4 and TRBJ2-5; D may be TRBD2 (5 bases). CDR3 length equals 12 residues. Between the trimmed V and J ends, which lost 4 bases and 4 bases, there was a span of 7 bases. CDR3 residues: CASSYAGETQYF. In DNA form, the CDR3 reads TGTGCCAGCAGTTACGCGGGAGAGACCCAGTACTTC.